This T cell receptor beta chain originates from a study of T cell changes during pregnancy in multiple sclerosis. Measured with immunoSEQ multiplex PCR; TCRdb has only the in-frame clones, and not every one. The sample holds around 30,000 clones; just over 90% are singletons and the top ten take around 6%. The CDR3 extends over 14 amino acids. V dropped 4 bases and J dropped 5; count of bases not matched to a gene: 5. CDR1 SGHRS and CDR2 YFSETQ come from the germline V gene. This TCR was sampled from a female donor with multiple sclerosis, enrolled in a pregnancy study. The chain employs TRBV5-1 and TRBJ2-7; 11 nucleotides align to TRBD1. The specimen was CD8+ T cells from peripheral blood mononuclear cells, collected before pregnancy. CDR3 coding DNA: TGCGCCAGCAGCCTAGGACAGGGGGCCAACGAGCAGTACTTC. Protein product: CASSLGQGANEQYF.